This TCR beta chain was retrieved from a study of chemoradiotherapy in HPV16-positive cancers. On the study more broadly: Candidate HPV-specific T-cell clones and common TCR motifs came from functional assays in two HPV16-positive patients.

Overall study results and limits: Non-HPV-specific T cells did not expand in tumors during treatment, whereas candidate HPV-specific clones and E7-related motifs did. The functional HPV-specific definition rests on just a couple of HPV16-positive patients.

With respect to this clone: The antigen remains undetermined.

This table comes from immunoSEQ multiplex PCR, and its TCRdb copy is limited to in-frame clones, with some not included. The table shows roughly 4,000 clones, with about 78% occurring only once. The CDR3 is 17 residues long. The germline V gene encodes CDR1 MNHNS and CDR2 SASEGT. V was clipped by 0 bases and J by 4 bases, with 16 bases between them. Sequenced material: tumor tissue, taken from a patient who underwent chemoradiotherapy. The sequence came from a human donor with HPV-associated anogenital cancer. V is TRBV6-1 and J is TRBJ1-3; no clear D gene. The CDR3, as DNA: TGTGCCAGCAGTGAAGCGCTTCGGGCTACGCCGGGAAACACCATATATTTT. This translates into CASSEALRATPGNTIYF.